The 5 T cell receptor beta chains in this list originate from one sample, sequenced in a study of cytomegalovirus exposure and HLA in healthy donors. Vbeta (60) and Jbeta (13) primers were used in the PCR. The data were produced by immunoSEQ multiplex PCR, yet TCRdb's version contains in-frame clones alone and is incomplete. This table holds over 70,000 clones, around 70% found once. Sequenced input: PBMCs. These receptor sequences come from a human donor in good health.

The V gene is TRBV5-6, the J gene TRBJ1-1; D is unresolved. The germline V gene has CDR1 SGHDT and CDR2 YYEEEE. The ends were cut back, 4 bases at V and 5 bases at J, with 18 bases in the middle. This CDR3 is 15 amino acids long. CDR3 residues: CASSQRSASGTEAFF. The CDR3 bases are TGTGCCAGCAGCCAACGATCGGCATCGGGGACTGAAGCTTTCTTT.

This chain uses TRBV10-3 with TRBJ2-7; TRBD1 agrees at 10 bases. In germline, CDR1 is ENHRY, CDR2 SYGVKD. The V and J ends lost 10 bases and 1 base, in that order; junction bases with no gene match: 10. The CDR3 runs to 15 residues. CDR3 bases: TGTGCCACCGAAAACGACAGGGGGCGATCCTACGAGCAGTACTTC. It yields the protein CATENDRGRSYEQYF.

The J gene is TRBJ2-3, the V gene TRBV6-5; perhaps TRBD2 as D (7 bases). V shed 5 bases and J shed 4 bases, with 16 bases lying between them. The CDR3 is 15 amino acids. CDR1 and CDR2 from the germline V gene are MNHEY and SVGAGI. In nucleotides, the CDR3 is TGTGCCAGCAGTCCTGCCGGGGGGCGGTCAGATACGCAGTATTTT. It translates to CASSPAGGRSDTQYF.

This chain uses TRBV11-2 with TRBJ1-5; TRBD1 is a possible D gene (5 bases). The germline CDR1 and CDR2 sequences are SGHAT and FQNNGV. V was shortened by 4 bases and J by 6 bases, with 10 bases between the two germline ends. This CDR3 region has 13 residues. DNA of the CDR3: TGTGCCAGCAGCTCGGGGGGAACTCAGCCCCAGCATTTT. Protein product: CASSSGGTQPQHF. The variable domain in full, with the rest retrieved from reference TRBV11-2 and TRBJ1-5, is EAGVAQSPRYKIIEKRQSVAFWCNPISGHATLYWYQQILGQGPKLLIQFQNNGVVDDSQLPKDRFSAERLKGVDSTLKIQPAKLEDSAVYLCASSSGGTQPQHFGDGTRLSIL.

The CDR3 is CASSRGLAVLSYEQYF. In DNA, the CDR3 is TGTGCCAGCAGCCGTGGACTAGCGGTTCTCTCCTACGAGCAGTACTTC. V and J are TRBV14 and TRBJ2-7; 10 bases fit TRBD2. This CDR3 has 16 amino acids. Germline values: CDR1 SGHDN, CDR2 FVKESK. V lost 4 bases and J lost 0; bases outside the gene matches: 6.